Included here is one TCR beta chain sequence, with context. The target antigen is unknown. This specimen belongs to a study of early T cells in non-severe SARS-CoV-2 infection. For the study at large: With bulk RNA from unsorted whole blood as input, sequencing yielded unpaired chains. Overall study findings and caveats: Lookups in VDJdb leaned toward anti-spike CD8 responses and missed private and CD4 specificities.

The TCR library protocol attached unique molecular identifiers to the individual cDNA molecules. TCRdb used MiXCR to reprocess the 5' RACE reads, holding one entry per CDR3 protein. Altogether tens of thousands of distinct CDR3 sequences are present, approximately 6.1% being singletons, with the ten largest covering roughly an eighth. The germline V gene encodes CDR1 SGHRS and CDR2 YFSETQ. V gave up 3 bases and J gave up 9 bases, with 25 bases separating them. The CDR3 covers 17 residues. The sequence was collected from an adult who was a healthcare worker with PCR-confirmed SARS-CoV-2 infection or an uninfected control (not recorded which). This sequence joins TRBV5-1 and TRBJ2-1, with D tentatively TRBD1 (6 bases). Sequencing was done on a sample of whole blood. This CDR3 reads CASSSSLNRVLSREQFF. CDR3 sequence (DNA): TGCGCCAGCAGCTCTAGCCTTAACAGGGTCCTGTCGCGTGAGCAGTTCTTC.